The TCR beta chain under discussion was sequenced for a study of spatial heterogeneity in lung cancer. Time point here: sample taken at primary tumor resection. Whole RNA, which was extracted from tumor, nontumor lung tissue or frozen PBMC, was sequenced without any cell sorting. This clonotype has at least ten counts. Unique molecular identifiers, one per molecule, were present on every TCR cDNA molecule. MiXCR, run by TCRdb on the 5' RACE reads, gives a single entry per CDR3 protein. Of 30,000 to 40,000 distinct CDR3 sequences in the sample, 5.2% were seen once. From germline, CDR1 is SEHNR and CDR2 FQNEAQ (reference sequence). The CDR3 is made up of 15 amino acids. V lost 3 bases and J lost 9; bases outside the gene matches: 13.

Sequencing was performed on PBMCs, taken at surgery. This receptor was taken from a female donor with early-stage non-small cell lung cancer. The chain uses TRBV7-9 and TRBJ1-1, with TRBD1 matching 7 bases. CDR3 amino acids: CASSFETGAAPKAFF. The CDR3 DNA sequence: TGTGCCAGCAGCTTTGAAACAGGGGCCGCTCCAAAAGCTTTCTTT.